Presented here are 5 T cell receptor delta chains from one specimen sequenced in a study of Vδ1+ human thymocytes. Whole-study findings and limits: Thymic TRG and TRD repertoires appeared highly polyclonal.

Their cognate antigens are unknown. RNA was extracted from the cells and then reverse transcribed. CDR3 amplicons came from multiplex PCR with pooled V-gene forward and constant-region reverse primers. TCRdb reapplied CATT to the multiplex PCR reads. The profile shows about 50,000 delta-chain clones, around 16% of them singletons. The sample was Vdelta1+ gamma-delta thymocytes from the thymus. The subset here: FACS-sorted CD3+ TCRalphabeta- TCRVdelta1+ TCRVdelta2- thymocytes. The receptors were gathered from a girl in the first two years of life who had congenital heart surgery.

The V and J genes are TRDV1 and TRDJ1, with 12 bases fitting TRDD3. V trimming: 1 base; J trimming: 3 bases; junction bases outside the gene matches: 9. Germline CDR1 and CDR2: TSWWSYY and QGS. This CDR3 region has 18 residues. In DNA form, the CDR3 reads TGTGCTCTTGGGGAACCTTTCCTACTGGGGGATACTCCCGATAAACTCATCTTT. This translates into CALGEPFLLGDTPDKLIF.

The chain combines TRDV1 with TRDJ1, with 12 bases that match TRDD3. Germline CDR1 and CDR2: TSWWSYY and QGS. The J segment lost 3 bases and the V segment lost 1 base, leaving 21 bases of the junction unmatched. The CDR3 contains 22 residues. CDR3 nucleotide sequence: TGTGCTCTTGGGGAACCCCATCCTCTGAAGGTGGGGACTGGGGGATACTCCGATAAACTCATCTTT. The encoded protein is CALGEPHPLKVGTGGYSDKLIF.

This clone was detected only a few times. V usage is TRDV1 and J usage is TRDJ1; D possibly corresponds to TRDD3 (6 bases). The CDR3 runs 20 residues. V was shortened by 1 base and J by 0 bases, with 24 bases between the two germline ends. CDR1 and CDR2 (germline): TSWWSYY, QGS. DNA of the CDR3: TGTGCTCTTGGGGAACGAGACTACCCGATTGGGGGTAGGGACACCGATAAACTCATCTTT. It yields the protein CALGERDYPIGGRDTDKLIF.

This clone came up a few times. The genes are TRDV1 and TRDJ1, with TRDD3 matching 10 bases. V was clipped by 2 bases and J by 7 bases; unmatched bases: 19. This CDR3 is 19 amino acids long. Germline-derived CDR1 and CDR2 are TSWWSYY and QGS. The CDR3 protein is CALGESSDTYWGMLIKLIF. In nucleotides, the CDR3 is TGTGCTCTTGGGGAATCTTCGGATACCTACTGGGGGATGTTGATTAAACTCATCTTT.

J is TRDJ1 and V is TRDV2, with TRDD3 matching 10 bases. Germline V gives CDR1 GEAIGNYY, CDR2 EKD. After removal of 1 base from V and 0 bases from J, the junction contained 16 bases not matched to a gene. CDR3 length: 20 amino acids. Here the CDR3 DNA reads TGTGCCTGTGACACGTACTGGGGGATTCCCGATTACACTTACACCGATAAACTCATCTTT. It yields the protein CACDTYWGIPDYTYTDKLIF.